This T cell receptor (beta chain) was documented in a study of CD8 T cells in Susac syndrome. FACS was used to enrich TEMRA cells, whereas the CD8+ and CD4+ T cells were obtained by negative isolation. After extraction with the RNeasy kit, about 0.45 to 1 ug of the RNA was reverse transcribed using random hexamers. TCRdb re-called the immunoSEQ multiplex PCR reads through MiXCR, storing one row per CDR3 protein. The table lists about 210,000 distinct CDR3 sequences, approximately 93% of them singletons. Sequencing was done on a sample of CD4+ T cells from PBMCs. The clonotype was recovered from a human donor in good health.

Here the CDR3 reads CASSPVPGQGVGELFF. CDR3 bases: TGTGCCAGCAGCCCCGTTCCGGGACAGGGGGTCGGGGAGCTGTTTTTT. The chain couples TRBV13 to TRBJ2-2; TRBD1 agrees at 11 bases. From germline, CDR1 is PRHDT and CDR2 FYEKMQ (reference sequence). J was trimmed by 7 bases and V by 5 bases; bases with no gene match: 9. The CDR3 sequence is 16 residues long.